The 20 T cell receptor beta chains listed next were all sequenced from one sample in a study of blood T cell repertoires in COVID-19. Method: immunoSEQ multiplex PCR; TCRdb's copy keeps in-frame clones and lacks some. The repertoire holds roughly 120,000 clones, with about 88% as singletons. Specimen: peripheral blood. These receptors were obtained from a man aged 40-55 years with acute or convalescent COVID-19.

The chain combines TRBV6-4 with TRBJ2-2, with 7 bases identical to TRBD1. In germline, CDR1 is MRHNA, CDR2 SNTAGT. The junction had 8 bases not matched to a gene; V was cut back by 0 bases and J by 7 bases. This CDR3 contains 16 residues. The DNA of the CDR3 is TGTGCCAGCAGTGACTCTGGGCAGGGGGATGTCGGGGAGCTGTTTTTT. It yields the protein CASSDSGQGDVGELFF.

V gene TRBV11-2 combines with J gene TRBJ1-2; TRBD1 matches at 7 bases. Losses at the gene ends were 1 base for V and 3 bases for J; bases not matched to a gene: 5. The CDR3 covers 15 residues. Per germline, CDR1 SGHAT and CDR2 FQNNGV. CDR3 amino acids: CASSLATGTDYGYTF. The CDR3, as DNA: TGTGCCAGCAGCTTAGCAACCGGGACAGACTATGGCTACACCTTC.

In its sample, this clone was seen once. The chain links TRBV6-2 or TRBV6-3 to TRBJ2-7; possibly TRBD1 for D (5 bases). Germline loops: CDR1 MNHEY, CDR2 SVGEGT. Trimming shortened V by 0 bases and J by 3 bases, and 6 bases separated the two germline ends. CDR3 length: 13 amino acids. The CDR3 sequence is CASSYSTVYEQYF. CDR3 DNA sequence: TGTGCCAGCAGTTACTCGACAGTCTACGAGCAGTACTTC.

This chain links TRBV9 with TRBJ1-5; possible D gene TRBD1, 6 bases. V was trimmed by 3 bases and J by 6 bases, leaving 13 bases between them. The CDR3 consists of 14 residues. Germline V CDR1 and CDR2: SGDLS, YYNGEE. The CDR3 loop is CASSATGLGQPQHF. In DNA form, the CDR3 reads TGTGCCAGCAGCGCCACAGGGTTGGGTCAGCCCCAGCATTTT.

This clone was counted a few times. The rearrangement uses TRBV5-1 and TRBJ1-4, with 11 nucleotides matching TRBD1. J gave up 1 base and V 3 bases, and 2 bases lay outside the gene matches. Germline CDR1 and CDR2: SGHRS and YFSETQ. There are 16 residues in the CDR3. CDR3 in DNA: TGCGCCAGCAGCTCGGACAGGGGGCTAACTAATGAAAAACTGTTTTTT. Amino acids: CASSSDRGLTNEKLFF.

The chain is built from TRBV9 and TRBJ1-3; 8 bases agree with TRBD1. Trimming cost V 3 bases and J 0 bases; bases outside gene matches: 8. CDR3 length: 17 amino acids. The germline gives CDR1 SGDLS, CDR2 YYNGEE. The CDR3 bases are TGTGCCAGCAGCGACGGACAGGGCCCGAGCTCTGGAAACACCATATATTTT. Protein: CASSDGQGPSSGNTIYF.

CDR3 coding DNA: TGCGCCAGCAGCTTGGTTGCCGGACAGGGGGCCGGGGAGCAGTACTTC. Protein: CASSLVAGQGAGEQYF. The chain has TRBV5-1 and TRBJ2-7; 11 nucleotides line up with TRBD1. CDR1 SGHRS and CDR2 YFSETQ come from the germline V gene. CDR3 length: 16 residues. Trimming at V came to 0 bases and at J to 7 bases, leaving 9 bases not matched to a gene.

This clone was detected once. The chain links TRBV20-1 to TRBJ2-1; 9 bases are shared with TRBD2. The length of the CDR3 is 11 residues. V trimming: 7 bases; J trimming: 9 bases; junction bases outside the gene matches: 4. CDR1 is DFQATT, CDR2 SNEGSKA, per germline (reference sequence). The CDR3 spells CSELAGGEQFF. As DNA, the CDR3 is TGCAGTGAACTAGCGGGTGGTGAGCAGTTCTTC.

The chain recombines TRBV13 with TRBJ2-1, with D possibly being TRBD2 (6 bases). In germline, CDR1 is PRHDT, CDR2 FYEKMQ (reference sequence). Trimming took 2 bases from V and 4 from J, leaving 6 bases between them. The CDR3 totals 13 residues. DNA of the CDR3: TGTGCCAGCAGCTTAAGCGGGTACAATGAGCAGTTCTTC. Amino acids: CASSLSGYNEQFF.

The chain is built from TRBV9 and TRBJ1-2; D is perhaps TRBD1 (5 bases). From germline, CDR1 is SGDLS and CDR2 YYNGEE. V dropped 3 bases and J dropped 4 bases, with 10 bases sitting between them. The CDR3 has 13 residues. CDR3 sequence: CASSGGKSYGYTF. The DNA for the CDR3 is TGTGCCAGCAGCGGGGGCAAGTCCTATGGCTACACCTTC. Filled out from reference TRBV9 and TRBJ1-2, the complete variable domain reads DSGVTQTPKHLITATGQRVTLRCSPRSGDLSVYWYQQSLDQGLQFLIQYYNGEERAKGNILERFSAQQFPDLHSELNLSSLELGDSALYFCASSGGKSYGYTFGSGTRLTVV.

This chain links TRBV19 with TRBJ2-2, with D possibly matching TRBD1 (6 bases). CDR1 is LNHDA, CDR2 SQIVND, per germline (reference sequence). The CDR3 is made up of 14 amino acids. The germline V and J ends were trimmed by 4 bases and 2 bases, with 8 bases remaining between them. The CDR3, as DNA: TGTGCCAGTAGTACGGACAGAAACACCGGGGAGCTGTTTTTT. Protein product: CASSTDRNTGELFF.

The chain employs TRBV5-6 and TRBJ2-3; no firm D call. The V end lost 2 bases, the J end lost 2 bases, and 9 bases lay between the germline ends. The CDR3 has 14 residues. CDR1 SGHDT and CDR2 YYEEEE come from the germline V gene. In DNA form, the CDR3 reads TGTGCCAGCAGCTTTTTGCACATCACAGATACGCAGTATTTT. It encodes CASSFLHITDTQYF.

This rearrangement joins TRBV19 to TRBJ2-3; TRBD2 is a possible D gene (7 bases). Trimming removed 5 bases at V and 1 base at J, with 16 bases between. CDR1 is LNHDA and CDR2 is SQIVND in the germline V gene (reference sequence). The CDR3 is made up of 16 amino acids. CDR3 sequence reads: CASSLGGPFRTDTQYF. In DNA form, the CDR3 reads TGTGCCAGTAGTCTGGGGGGGCCCTTCCGCACAGATACGCAGTATTTT.

This chain links TRBV6-1 with TRBJ2-3; 7 bases match TRBD1. CDR3 size: 12 residues. Germline V lookup: CDR1 MNHNS, CDR2 SASEGT. Unmatched junction bases numbered 0, after V lost 6 bases and J lost 3 bases. CDR3 in amino acids: CASRQGTDTQYF. CDR3 DNA sequence: TGTGCCAGCAGACAGGGGACAGATACGCAGTATTTT.

The rearrangement joins TRBV29-1 to TRBJ1-2, with D perhaps matching TRBD1 (6 bases). The germline CDR1 and CDR2 sequences are SQVTM and ANQGSEA. This CDR3 contains 14 residues. Trimming took 3 bases from V and 6 from J, leaving 17 bases between them. In DNA form, the CDR3 reads TGCAGCGTTGAGGACAGCCCCTATCGGGATGGCTACACCTTC. It yields the protein CSVEDSPYRDGYTF.

This clone was counted ten times or more. The J gene is TRBJ1-2, the V gene TRBV19; TRBD1 agrees at 7 bases. CDR1 LNHDA and CDR2 SQIVND come from the germline V gene (reference sequence). The trim removed 6 bases at V and 8 bases at J, leaving 12 bases unmatched. The CDR3 length is 14 residues. The CDR3 protein is CASSPTTGAQGYTF. The DNA of the CDR3 is TGTGCCAGTAGCCCCACCACAGGGGCACAGGGCTACACCTTC.

V gene TRBV27 combines with J gene TRBJ1-1; the D is unclear. V gave up 5 bases and J gave up 2 bases, with 12 bases separating them. Germline loops: CDR1 MNHEY, CDR2 SMNVEV (reference sequence). The CDR3 has 14 amino acids. The CDR3 sequence: CASSPSATNTEAFF. CDR3 bases: TGTGCCAGCAGTCCTAGCGCAACTAACACTGAAGCTTTCTTT.

The chain couples TRBV10-2 to TRBJ2-4; no clear D. CDR3 length: 15 residues. V dropped 6 bases and J dropped 0 bases, with 12 bases sitting between them. The germline V gene has CDR1 WSHSY and CDR2 SAAADI. The CDR3 DNA is TGCGCCAGCAGCGCATCCCGGGTAGCCAAAAACATTCAGTACTTC. Translation gives CASSASRVAKNIQYF.

There are a few counts of this clone. The chain is built from TRBV7-9 and TRBJ2-7; TRBD1 might be the D (5 bases). The germline V gene encodes CDR1 SEHNR and CDR2 FQNEAQ (reference sequence). CDR3 size: 12 residues. The V gene lost 1 base and the J gene lost 9 bases, with 10 bases spanning the gap. Here the CDR3 reads CASSLGPGPQYF. For the CDR3, the DNA is TGTGCCAGCAGCTTAGGGCCAGGGCCGCAGTACTTC.

This clone showed up just once. In DNA, the CDR3 is TGTGCCAGCGCGGGACAGGGGGCTTTTGGCTACACCTTC. Residues: CASAGQGAFGYTF. The chain couples TRBV19 to TRBJ1-2; 12 positions match TRBD1. This CDR3 has 13 residues. CDR1 is LNHDA and CDR2 is SQIVND in the germline V gene (reference sequence). The V and J ends lost 9 bases and 7 bases, in that order; junction bases with no gene match: 6.